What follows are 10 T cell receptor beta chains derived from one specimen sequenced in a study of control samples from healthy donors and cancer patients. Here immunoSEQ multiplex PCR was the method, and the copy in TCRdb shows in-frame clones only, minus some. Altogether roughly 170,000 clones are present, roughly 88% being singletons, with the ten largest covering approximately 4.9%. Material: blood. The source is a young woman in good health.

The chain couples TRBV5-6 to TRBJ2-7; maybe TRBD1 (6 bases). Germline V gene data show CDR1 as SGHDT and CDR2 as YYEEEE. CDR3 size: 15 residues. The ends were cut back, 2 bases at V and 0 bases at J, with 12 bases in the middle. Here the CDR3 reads CASSFSDSISYEQYF. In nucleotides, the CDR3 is TGTGCCAGCAGCTTTTCGGACAGCATCTCCTACGAGCAGTACTTC.

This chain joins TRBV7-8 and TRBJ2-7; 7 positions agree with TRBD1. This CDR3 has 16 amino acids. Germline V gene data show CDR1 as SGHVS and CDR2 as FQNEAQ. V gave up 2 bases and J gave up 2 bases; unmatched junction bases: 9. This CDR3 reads CASSLLSGQDAYEQYF. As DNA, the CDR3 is TGTGCCAGCAGCTTACTGTCCGGACAGGATGCCTACGAGCAGTACTTC. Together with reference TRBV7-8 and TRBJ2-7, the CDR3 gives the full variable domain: GAGVSQSPRYKVAKRGQDVALRCDPISGHVSLFWYQQALGQGPEFLTYFQNEAQLDKSGLPSDRFFAERPEGSVSTLKIQRTQQEDSAVYLCASSLLSGQDAYEQYFGPGTRLTVT.

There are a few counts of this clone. Written as DNA, the CDR3 is TGCGCCAGCAGCTCCCGGGACGCCTTAAATGAGCAGTTCTTC. Protein sequence: CASSSRDALNEQFF. The chain combines TRBV5-1 with TRBJ2-1; D may correspond to TRBD1 or TRBD2 (5 bases each). CDR3 length equals 14 residues. Germline V gives CDR1 SGHRS, CDR2 YFSETQ. The V end lost 3 bases, the J end lost 7 bases, and 14 bases lay between the germline ends.

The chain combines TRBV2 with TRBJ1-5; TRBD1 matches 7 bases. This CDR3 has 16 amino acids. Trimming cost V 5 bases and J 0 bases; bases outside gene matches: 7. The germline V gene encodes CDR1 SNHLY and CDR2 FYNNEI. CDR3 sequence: CASSRTGAYSNQPQHF. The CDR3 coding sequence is TGTGCCAGCAGTCGGACAGGCGCCTATAGCAATCAGCCCCAGCATTTT.

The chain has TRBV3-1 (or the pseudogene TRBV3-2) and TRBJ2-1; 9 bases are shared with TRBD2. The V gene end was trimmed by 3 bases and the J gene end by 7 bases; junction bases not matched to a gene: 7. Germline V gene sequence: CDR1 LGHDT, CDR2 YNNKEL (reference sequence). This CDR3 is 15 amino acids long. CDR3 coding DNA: TGTGCCAGCAGCCATAGGCGGGGGGGCCGAAATGAGCAGTTCTTC. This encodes CASSHRRGGRNEQFF.

The CDR3 is CASSPRTGRAEKLFF. For the CDR3, the DNA is TGTGCCAGCAGCCCCCGGACAGGAAGGGCTGAAAAACTGTTTTTT. The chain couples TRBV7-2 to TRBJ1-4; 7 nucleotides match TRBD1. Germline trimming cut 5 bases from V and 7 bases from J; bases unmatched to any gene: 10. Germline V gene sequence: CDR1 SGHTA, CDR2 FQGNSA. This CDR3 contains 15 residues.

This chain's CDR3 is CASSQVGLNPEAFF. For the CDR3, the DNA is TGCGCCAGCAGCCAAGTAGGACTGAATCCTGAAGCTTTCTTT. V is TRBV4-1 and J is TRBJ1-1; D is unclear. Trimming removed 1 base from V and 6 bases from J, with 12 bases in between. Per the germline V gene, CDR1 is MGHRA and CDR2 is YSYEKL. The CDR3 sequence is 14 residues long.

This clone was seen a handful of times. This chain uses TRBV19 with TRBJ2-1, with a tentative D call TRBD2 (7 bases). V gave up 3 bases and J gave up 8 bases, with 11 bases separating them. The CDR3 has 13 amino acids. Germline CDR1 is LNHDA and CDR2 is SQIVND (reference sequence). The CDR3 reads CASSIGGGDEQFF. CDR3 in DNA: TGTGCCAGTAGTATTGGGGGGGGCGATGAGCAGTTCTTC.

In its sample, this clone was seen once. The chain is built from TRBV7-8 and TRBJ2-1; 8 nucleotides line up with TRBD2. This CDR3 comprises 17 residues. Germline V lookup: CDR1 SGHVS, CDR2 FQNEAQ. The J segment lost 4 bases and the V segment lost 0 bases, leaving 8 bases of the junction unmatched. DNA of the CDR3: TGTGCCAGCAGCTTAGCGCCTGGCAGCGGGGGTTACAATGAGCAGTTCTTC. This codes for CASSLAPGSGGYNEQFF.

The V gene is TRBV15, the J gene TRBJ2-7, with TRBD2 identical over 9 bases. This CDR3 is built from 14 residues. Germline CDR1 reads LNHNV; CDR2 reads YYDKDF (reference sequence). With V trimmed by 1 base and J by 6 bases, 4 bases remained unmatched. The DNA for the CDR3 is TGTGCCACCAGCAGAGTATTAGCGGGAGTCGAGCAGTACTTC. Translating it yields CATSRVLAGVEQYF.